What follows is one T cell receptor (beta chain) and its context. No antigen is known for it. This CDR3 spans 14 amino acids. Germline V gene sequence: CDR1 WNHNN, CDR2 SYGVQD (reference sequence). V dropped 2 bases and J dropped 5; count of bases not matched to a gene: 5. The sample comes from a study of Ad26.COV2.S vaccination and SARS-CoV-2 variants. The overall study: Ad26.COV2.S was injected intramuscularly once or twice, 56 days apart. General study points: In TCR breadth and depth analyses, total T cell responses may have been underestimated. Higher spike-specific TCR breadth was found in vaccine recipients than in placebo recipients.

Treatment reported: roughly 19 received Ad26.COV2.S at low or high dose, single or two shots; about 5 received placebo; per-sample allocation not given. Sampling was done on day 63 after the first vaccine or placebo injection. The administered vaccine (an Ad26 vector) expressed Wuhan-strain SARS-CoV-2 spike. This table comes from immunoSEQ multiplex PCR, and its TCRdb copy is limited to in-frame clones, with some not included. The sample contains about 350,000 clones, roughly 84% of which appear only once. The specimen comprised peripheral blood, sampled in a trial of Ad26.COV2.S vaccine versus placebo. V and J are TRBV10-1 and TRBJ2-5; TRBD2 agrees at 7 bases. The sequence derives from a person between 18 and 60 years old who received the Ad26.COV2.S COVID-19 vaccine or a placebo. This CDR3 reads CASSEAGAAETQYF. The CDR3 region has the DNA TGCGCCAGCAGTGAGGCGGGAGCGGCGGAGACCCAGTACTTC.